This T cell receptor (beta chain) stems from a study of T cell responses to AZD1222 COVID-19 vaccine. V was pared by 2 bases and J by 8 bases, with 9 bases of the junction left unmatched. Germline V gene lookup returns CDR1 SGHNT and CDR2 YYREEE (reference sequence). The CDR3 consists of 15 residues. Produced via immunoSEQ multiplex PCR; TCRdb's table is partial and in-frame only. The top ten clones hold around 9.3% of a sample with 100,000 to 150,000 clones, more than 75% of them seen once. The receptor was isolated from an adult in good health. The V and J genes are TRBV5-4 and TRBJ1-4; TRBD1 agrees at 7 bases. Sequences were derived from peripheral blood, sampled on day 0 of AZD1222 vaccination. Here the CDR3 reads CASSFSRDSGEKLFF. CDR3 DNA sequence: TGTGCCAGCAGCTTCTCCCGGGACAGTGGGGAAAAACTGTTTTTT.